Below, 21 T cell receptor beta chains from the same sample are listed, as sequenced in a study of blood T cell repertoires in COVID-19. Here immunoSEQ multiplex PCR was the method, and the copy in TCRdb shows in-frame clones only, minus some. The sample contains 280,000 or so clones, about 83% of which appear only once. The specimen sequenced was peripheral blood. The receptor source for this set is a woman in her 50s who had recovered from COVID-19.

The chain combines TRBV7-9 with TRBJ1-3, with D unclear. Between the trimmed V and J ends, which lost 3 bases and 2 bases, there was a span of 2 bases. Germline CDR1 reads SEHNR; CDR2 reads FQNEAQ (reference sequence). The CDR3 loop spans 12 amino acids. CDR3 in amino acids: CASSFTGNTIYF. The CDR3 DNA is TGTGCCAGCAGCTTCACTGGAAACACCATATATTTT.

The chain joins TRBV28 to TRBJ2-7; 9 positions agree with TRBD2. The germline gives CDR1 MDHEN, CDR2 SYDVKM. V shed 5 bases and J 3 bases; nucleotides not matched to a gene: 5. The CDR3 totals 14 residues. The CDR3 region has the DNA TGTGCCAGCAGTCGCGGGGGGGCAGGCTACGAGCAGTACTTC. This encodes CASSRGGAGYEQYF.

The rearrangement links TRBV24-1 to TRBJ1-6; tentatively, D is TRBD1 (5 bases). Trimming removed 8 bases from V and 8 bases from J, with 27 bases in between. The germline gives CDR1 KGHDR, CDR2 SFDVKD. The CDR3 runs to 18 residues. This CDR3 reads CATIHREAGPPPDSPLHF. CDR3 nucleotides: TGTGCCACCATCCACCGCGAGGCAGGGCCCCCACCTGATTCACCCCTCCACTTT.

The V call is TRBV6-2 or TRBV6-3, the J call TRBJ2-1, with a tentative D call TRBD1 (6 bases). Trimming stripped 0 bases from V and 7 bases from J, with 19 bases between. The CDR3 runs to 17 residues. Germline CDR1 reads MNHEY; CDR2 reads SVGEGT. CDR3 in amino acids: CASSYSNRARGTNEQFF. In DNA, the CDR3 is TGTGCCAGCAGTTACTCGAACAGGGCAAGGGGCACAAATGAGCAGTTCTTC.

About this clone itself: This specimen includes other DNA sequences encoding the same CDR3. This sequence joins TRBV19 and TRBJ2-1; 8 bases fit TRBD2. Germline values: CDR1 LNHDA, CDR2 SQIVND (reference sequence). V lost 3 bases, J lost 9 bases, and 10 bases stayed unmatched. This CDR3 comprises 15 residues. The CDR3 DNA sequence: TGTGCCAGTAGTATGGGGCCAGGGGCGGGGGGTGAGCAGTTCTTC. Translating it yields CASSMGPGAGGEQFF.

The V call is TRBV7-2, the J call TRBJ2-4; 7 bases match TRBD1. Germline trimming cut 5 bases from V and 7 bases from J; bases unmatched to any gene: 8. This CDR3 comprises 14 residues. CDR1 and CDR2 (germline): SGHTA, FQGNSA. CDR3 DNA: TGTGCCAGCAGCATCGACAGGGCAGGCAACATTCAGTACTTC. Translation: CASSIDRAGNIQYF.

This clone appeared once. The chain recombines TRBV10-3 with TRBJ2-2; the match to TRBD1 covers 8 bases. Germline V gene sequence: CDR1 ENHRY, CDR2 SYGVKD. J was trimmed by 0 bases and V by 9 bases; bases with no gene match: 6. The length of the CDR3 is 15 residues. Here the CDR3 reads CAIRQTGANTGELFF. The CDR3 coding sequence is TGTGCCATAAGACAGACAGGGGCGAACACCGGGGAGCTGTTTTTT.

This chain joins TRBV5-4 and TRBJ2-3, with 13 bases fitting TRBD2. The germline V gene has CDR1 SGHNT and CDR2 YYREEE (reference sequence). The CDR3 totals 18 residues. V was clipped by 0 bases and J by 7 bases; unmatched bases: 11. The CDR3 reads CASSLASTSGRAGYTQYF. The CDR3 nucleotides read TGTGCCAGCAGCTTGGCCTCCACTAGCGGGAGGGCCGGGTATACGCAGTATTTT.

This rearrangement joins TRBV10-3 to TRBJ2-1; TRBD2 matches 7 bases. The CDR3 has 13 amino acids. V lost 8 bases to trimming and J lost 6 bases; unmatched junction nucleotides: 7. The germline CDR1 and CDR2 sequences are ENHRY and SYGVKD. The DNA of the CDR3 is TGTGCCATCGGGACTACCAATCCCAATGAGCAGTTCTTC. The encoded protein is CAIGTTNPNEQFF.

This chain connects TRBV9 to TRBJ1-2; unclear D gene. V was cut by 4 bases and J by 1 base, with 11 bases left in between. CDR3 length equals 14 residues. The germline V gene has CDR1 SGDLS and CDR2 YYNGEE. CDR3 sequence: CASSPDILNYGYTF. CDR3 nucleotide sequence: TGTGCCAGCAGCCCCGACATCCTTAACTATGGCTACACCTTC.

The V call is TRBV7-9, the J call TRBJ1-6; 8 bases map to TRBD1. Germline V gene data show CDR1 as SEHNR and CDR2 as FQNEAQ (reference sequence). V gave up 5 bases and J gave up 10 bases; unmatched junction bases: 4. The CDR3 consists of 13 residues. The CDR3 is CASSRQGRSPLHF. The CDR3, as DNA: TGTGCCAGCAGCAGACAGGGGCGCTCACCCCTCCACTTT.

Here the CDR3 reads CASSQASGGGNEQFF. The CDR3 region has the DNA TGTGCCAGCAGTCAGGCTAGCGGAGGGGGGAATGAGCAGTTCTTC. The rearrangement joins TRBV27 to TRBJ2-1; the D gene is possibly TRBD2 (7 bases). This CDR3 is built from 15 residues. From germline, CDR1 is MNHEY and CDR2 SMNVEV (reference sequence). V lost 5 bases, J lost 7 bases, and 18 bases lay in between.

The V gene is TRBV30, the J gene TRBJ1-2, with 9 bases aligning to TRBD1. Germline CDR1 reads GTSNPN; CDR2 reads SVGIG (reference sequence). This CDR3 region has 11 residues. With 6 bases clipped from V and 6 bases from J, the junction kept 2 bases outside the gene matches. The CDR3 sequence: CACDRGDGYTF. CDR3 DNA sequence: TGTGCCTGTGACAGGGGGGATGGCTACACCTTC. Full variable domain (remainder filled in from reference TRBV30 and TRBJ1-2): SQTIHQWPATLVQPVGSPLSLECTVEGTSNPNLYWYRQAAGRGLQLLFYSVGIGQISSEVPQNLSASRPQDRQFILSSKKLLLSDSGFYLCACDRGDGYTFGSGTRLTVV.

This rearrangement joins TRBV5-1 to TRBJ2-2; 14 bases align to TRBD2. Germline CDR1 is SGHRS and CDR2 is YFSETQ. The CDR3 runs 17 residues. The trim removed 4 bases at V and 4 bases at J, leaving 6 bases unmatched. The DNA of the CDR3 is TGCGCCAGCAGCCTAGGACTAGCGGGGGGAATCACCGGGGAGCTGTTTTTT. Translated: CASSLGLAGGITGELFF.

V and J are TRBV9 and TRBJ2-1, with 10 bases that match TRBD1. The ends lost 3 bases at V and 6 bases at J; junction bases unmatched: 6. The germline gives CDR1 SGDLS, CDR2 YYNGEE. This CDR3 spans 15 amino acids. CDR3 nucleotides: TGTGCCAGCAGCGCCGGGACAGGGGTCACCAATGAGCAGTTCTTC. This encodes CASSAGTGVTNEQFF.

This chain joins TRBV5-6 and TRBJ2-5; 7 bases fit TRBD2. In germline, CDR1 is SGHDT, CDR2 YYEEEE. CDR3 length equals 16 residues. J lost 5 bases, V lost 0 bases, and 10 bases had no gene match. The CDR3 here is CASSLGGGRGLETQYF. The CDR3 DNA reads as TGTGCCAGCAGCTTGGGCGGCGGGAGAGGGTTGGAGACCCAGTACTTC.

This clone appeared many times. The rearrangement links TRBV7-2 to TRBJ1-6; a possible D gene is TRBD1 (5 bases). The germline V gene encodes CDR1 SGHTA and CDR2 FQGNSA. Trimming took 1 base from V and 5 from J, leaving 12 bases between them. The length of the CDR3 is 16 residues. The CDR3 DNA sequence: TGTGCCAGCAGCTTAGTGGGGGGGGGAAATAATTCACCCCTCCACTTT. This encodes CASSLVGGGNNSPLHF. Using reference TRBV7-2 and TRBJ1-6 for the parts outside the CDR3, the full variable domain is GAGVSQSPSNKVTEKGKDVELRCDPISGHTALYWYRQSLGQGLEFLIYFQGNSAPDKSGLPSDRFSAERTGGSVSTLTIQRTQQEDSAVYLCASSLVGGGNNSPLHFGNGTRLTVT.

The CDR3 loop is CASSPWTANTGELFF. For the CDR3, the DNA is TGTGCCAGCTCACCATGGACAGCGAACACCGGGGAGCTGTTTTTT. The chain combines TRBV18 with TRBJ2-2; D might be TRBD1 (6 bases). Germline assignment: CDR1 KGHSH and CDR2 LQKENI. This CDR3 spans 15 amino acids. Trimming removed 2 bases from V and 0 bases from J, with 7 bases in between.

CDR3 coding DNA: TGTGCCGCCTCACAGGGGAAGGTTGCCGGGGAGCTGTTTTTT. This translates into CAASQGKVAGELFF. The rearrangement joins TRBV19 to TRBJ2-2, with 7 bases identical to TRBD1. CDR1 and CDR2 from the germline V gene are LNHDA and SQIVND (reference sequence). After removal of 11 bases from V and 6 bases from J, the junction contained 12 bases not matched to a gene. This CDR3 region has 14 residues.

The chain combines TRBV7-6 with TRBJ1-6, with 7 bases matching TRBD1. Germline loops: CDR1 SGHVS, CDR2 FNYEAQ. The CDR3 has 14 amino acids. The ends lost 5 bases at V and 10 bases at J; junction bases unmatched: 8. The CDR3 region is CASSPRQGKSPLHF. Here the CDR3 DNA reads TGTGCCAGCAGCCCTCGACAGGGCAAGTCACCCCTCCACTTT.

The rearrangement links TRBV19 to TRBJ2-1; 7 nucleotides match TRBD2. The CDR3 totals 15 residues. The germline CDR1 and CDR2 sequences are LNHDA and SQIVND (reference sequence). With 10 bases clipped from V and 4 bases from J, the junction kept 13 bases outside the gene matches. The CDR3 here is CATLKAGRGYNEQFF. The CDR3 coding sequence is TGTGCCACCCTCAAAGCGGGACGGGGATACAATGAGCAGTTCTTC.